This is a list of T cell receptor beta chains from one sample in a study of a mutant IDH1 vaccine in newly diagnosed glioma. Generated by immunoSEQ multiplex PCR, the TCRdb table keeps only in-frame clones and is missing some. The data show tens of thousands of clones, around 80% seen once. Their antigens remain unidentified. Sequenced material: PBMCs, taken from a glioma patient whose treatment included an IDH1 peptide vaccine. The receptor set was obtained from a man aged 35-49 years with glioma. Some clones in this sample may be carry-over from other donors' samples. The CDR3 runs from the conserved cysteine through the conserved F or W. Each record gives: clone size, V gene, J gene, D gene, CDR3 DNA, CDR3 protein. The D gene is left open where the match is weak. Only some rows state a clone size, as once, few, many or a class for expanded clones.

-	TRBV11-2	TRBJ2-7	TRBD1	TGTGCCAGCAGCCCTTTAAGAAGGGACAGGGACTACGAGCAGTACTTC	CASSPLRRDRDYEQYF
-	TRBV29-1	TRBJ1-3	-	TGCAGCGTAGGGTTTAGCTCTGGAAACACCATATATTTT	CSVGFSSGNTIYF
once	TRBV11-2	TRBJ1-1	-	TGTGCCAGCAGCTTAAGGGGCCAGGGAGGAAATACTGAAGCTTTCTTT	CASSLRGQGGNTEAFF
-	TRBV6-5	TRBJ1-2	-	TGTGCCAGCAGTAACGGACTCGACTATGGCTACACCTTC	CASSNGLDYGYTF
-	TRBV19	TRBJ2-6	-	TGTGCCAGTAGTATTTCGAGGGCCAACGTCCTGACTTTC	CASSISRANVLTF
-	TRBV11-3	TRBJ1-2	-	TGTGCCAGCAGCTTAAGGAAAGGGGCGGCTAACTATGGCTACACCTTC	CASSLRKGAANYGYTF
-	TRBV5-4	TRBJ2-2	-	TGTGCCAGCAGCCTGATGGGGTCGGACACCGGGGAGCTGTTTTTT	CASSLMGSDTGELFF
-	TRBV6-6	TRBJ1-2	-	TGTGCCAGCAGTTACTCCCGGATTAACTATGGCTACACCTTC	CASSYSRINYGYTF
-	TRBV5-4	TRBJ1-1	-	TGTGCCAGCAGCTTGTTCGGACTCATGAACACTGAAGCTTTCTTT	CASSLFGLMNTEAFF
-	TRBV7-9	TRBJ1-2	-	TGTGCCAGCAGCCGTGAAGGGCCAGGAGCGGGGAACTATGGCTACACCTTC	CASSREGPGAGNYGYTF
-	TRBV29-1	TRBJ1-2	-	TGCAGCGTTGAAGGGGGAAGAAACTATGGCTACACCTTC	CSVEGGRNYGYTF
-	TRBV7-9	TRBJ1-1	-	TGTGCCAGCAGCCCCCGGGGGGCTGAAGCTTTCTTT	CASSPRGAEAFF
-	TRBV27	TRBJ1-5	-	TGTGCCAGCAGTTTAGAAGGGCAGCAGCCCCAGCATTTT	CASSLEGQQPQHF
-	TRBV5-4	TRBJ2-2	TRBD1	TGTGCCAGCAGCCGGACAGGGGGTAGCACCGGGGAGCTGTTTTTT	CASSRTGGSTGELFF
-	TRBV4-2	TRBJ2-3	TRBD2	TGTGCCAGCCTCGGACTAGCGGCAGATACGCAGTATTTT	CASLGLAADTQYF
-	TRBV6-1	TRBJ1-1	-	TGTGCCAGCAGTGAAGCGCGGGGAGCTTTCTTT	CASSEARGAFF
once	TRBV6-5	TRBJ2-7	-	TGTGCCAGCAGGAAACCAGGGGTTTACGAGCAGTACTTC	CASRKPGVYEQYF
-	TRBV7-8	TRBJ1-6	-	TGTGCCAGCAGCCTGGGGGCGGGATTCCACGTACCCCTCCACTTT	CASSLGAGFHVPLHF
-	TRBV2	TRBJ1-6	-	TGTGCCAGCAGTGTGGATAACGGATCACCCCTCCACTTT	CASSVDNGSPLHF
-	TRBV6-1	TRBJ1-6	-	TGTGCCAGCAGTGAATCAGGGTCGGGTTCATCTCATTCACCCCTCCACTTT	CASSESGSGSSHSPLHF
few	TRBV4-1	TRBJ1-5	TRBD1	TGCGCCAGCAGACGACAGGGGATAGGTCAGCCCCAGCATTTT	CASRRQGIGQPQHF
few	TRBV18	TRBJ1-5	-	TGTGCCAGCTCACCAGACTACAATCAGCCCCAGCATTTT	CASSPDYNQPQHF
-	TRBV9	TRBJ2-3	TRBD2	TGTGCCAGCAGCCTCGCGACTAGCGGGGGCACAGATACGCAGTATTTT	CASSLATSGGTDTQYF
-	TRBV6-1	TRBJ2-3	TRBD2	TGTGCCAGCAGTGAACTAGCGGGGGGGCCAGATACGCAGTATTTT	CASSELAGGPDTQYF
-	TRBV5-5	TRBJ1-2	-	TGTGCCAGCAGCTTTGAGTACTTTAACTATGGCTACACCTTC	CASSFEYFNYGYTF
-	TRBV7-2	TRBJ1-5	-	TGTGCCAGCAGCTTAGCTGCCGATCAGCCCCAGCATTTT	CASSLAADQPQHF
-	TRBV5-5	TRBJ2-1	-	TGTGCCAGCAGCTTGGATGGGGACCTTGGCTACAATGAGCAGTTCTTC	CASSLDGDLGYNEQFF